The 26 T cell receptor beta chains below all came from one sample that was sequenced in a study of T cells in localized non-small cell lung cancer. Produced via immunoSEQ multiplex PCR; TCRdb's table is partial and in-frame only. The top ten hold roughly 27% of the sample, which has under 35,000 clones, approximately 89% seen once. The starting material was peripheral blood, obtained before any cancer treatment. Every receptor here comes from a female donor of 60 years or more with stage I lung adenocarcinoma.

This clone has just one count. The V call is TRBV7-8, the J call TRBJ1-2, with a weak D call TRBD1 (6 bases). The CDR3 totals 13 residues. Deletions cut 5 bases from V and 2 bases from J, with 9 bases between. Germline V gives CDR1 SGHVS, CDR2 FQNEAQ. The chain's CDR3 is CASSLGQNYGYTF. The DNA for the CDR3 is TGTGCCAGCAGCCTCGGACAGAACTATGGCTACACCTTC. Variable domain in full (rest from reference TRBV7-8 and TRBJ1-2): GAGVSQSPRYKVAKRGQDVALRCDPISGHVSLFWYQQALGQGPEFLTYFQNEAQLDKSGLPSDRFFAERPEGSVSTLKIQRTQQEDSAVYLCASSLGQNYGYTFGSGTRLTVV.

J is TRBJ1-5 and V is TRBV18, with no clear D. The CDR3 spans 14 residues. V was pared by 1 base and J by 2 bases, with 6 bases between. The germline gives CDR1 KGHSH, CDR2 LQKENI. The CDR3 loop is CASSPLPGNQPQHF. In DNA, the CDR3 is TGTGCCAGCTCACCACTGCCGGGCAATCAGCCCCAGCATTTT.

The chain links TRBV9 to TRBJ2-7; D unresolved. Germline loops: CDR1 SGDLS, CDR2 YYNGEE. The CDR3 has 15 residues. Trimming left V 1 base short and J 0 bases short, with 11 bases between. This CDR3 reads CASSVNERSSYEQYF. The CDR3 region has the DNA TGTGCCAGCAGCGTAAATGAGCGTAGCTCCTACGAGCAGTACTTC.

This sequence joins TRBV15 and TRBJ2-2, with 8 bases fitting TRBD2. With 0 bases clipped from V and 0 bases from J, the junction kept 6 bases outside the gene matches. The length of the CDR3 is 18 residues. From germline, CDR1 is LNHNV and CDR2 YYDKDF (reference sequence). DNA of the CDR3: TGTGCCACCAGCAGAGATATATCGGGGGGGTCGAACACCGGGGAGCTGTTTTTT. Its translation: CATSRDISGGSNTGELFF.

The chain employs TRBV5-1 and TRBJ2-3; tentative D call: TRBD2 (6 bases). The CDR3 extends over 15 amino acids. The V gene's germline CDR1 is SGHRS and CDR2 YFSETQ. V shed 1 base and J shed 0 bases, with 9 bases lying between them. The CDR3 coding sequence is TGCGCCAGCAGCTTGCAGCGGGCAAGCACAGATACGCAGTATTTT. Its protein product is CASSLQRASTDTQYF.

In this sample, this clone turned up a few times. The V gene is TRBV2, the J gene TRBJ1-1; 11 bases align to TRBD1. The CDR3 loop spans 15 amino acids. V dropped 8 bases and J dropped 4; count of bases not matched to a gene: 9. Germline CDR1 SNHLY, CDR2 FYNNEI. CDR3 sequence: CASGGQGAPGTEAFF. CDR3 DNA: TGTGCCAGCGGAGGACAGGGGGCGCCGGGCACTGAAGCTTTCTTT.

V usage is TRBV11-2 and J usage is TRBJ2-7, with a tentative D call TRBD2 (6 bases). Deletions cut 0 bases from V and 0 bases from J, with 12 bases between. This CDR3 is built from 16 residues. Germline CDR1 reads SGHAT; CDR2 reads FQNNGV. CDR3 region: CASSLDGGSLSYEQYF. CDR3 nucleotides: TGTGCCAGCAGCTTAGACGGAGGGAGCCTCTCCTACGAGCAGTACTTC.

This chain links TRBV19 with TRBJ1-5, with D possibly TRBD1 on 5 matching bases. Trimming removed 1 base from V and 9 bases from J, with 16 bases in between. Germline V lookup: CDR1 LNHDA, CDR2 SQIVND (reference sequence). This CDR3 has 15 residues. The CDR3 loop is CASSIGAGEGRPQHF. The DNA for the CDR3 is TGTGCCAGTAGTATAGGGGCCGGGGAGGGGAGGCCCCAGCATTTT.

This CDR3 is CASSQDLAGGVDTQYF. CDR3 nucleotides: TGCGCCAGCAGCCAAGACCTAGCGGGGGGTGTAGATACGCAGTATTTT. The chain combines TRBV4-1 with TRBJ2-3, with 11 nucleotides matching TRBD2. Trimming took 0 bases from V and 5 from J; bases not matched to a gene: 4. The CDR3 consists of 16 residues. Per germline, CDR1 MGHRA and CDR2 YSYEKL.

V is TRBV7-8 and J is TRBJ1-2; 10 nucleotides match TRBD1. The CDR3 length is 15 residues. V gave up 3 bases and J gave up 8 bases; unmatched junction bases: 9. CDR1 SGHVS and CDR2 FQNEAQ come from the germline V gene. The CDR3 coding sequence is TGTGCCAGCAGCTTCCCCGGGACAGGGGCGGGGGGCTACACCTTC. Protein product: CASSFPGTGAGGYTF.

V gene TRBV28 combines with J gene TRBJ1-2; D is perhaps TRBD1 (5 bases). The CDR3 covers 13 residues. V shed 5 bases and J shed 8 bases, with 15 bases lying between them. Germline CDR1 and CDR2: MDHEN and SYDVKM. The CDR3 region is CASSPDRIRGYTF. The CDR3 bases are TGTGCCAGCAGTCCCGACAGAATTCGGGGCTACACCTTC.

The CDR3 is CAISDRQGNYEQYF. Written as DNA, the CDR3 is TGTGCCATCAGTGATAGACAGGGGAACTACGAGCAGTACTTC. This chain links TRBV10-3 with TRBJ2-7; 8 bases are shared with TRBD1. With 3 bases clipped from V and 3 bases from J, the junction kept 4 bases outside the gene matches. The V gene's germline CDR1 is ENHRY and CDR2 SYGVKD. The length of the CDR3 is 14 residues.

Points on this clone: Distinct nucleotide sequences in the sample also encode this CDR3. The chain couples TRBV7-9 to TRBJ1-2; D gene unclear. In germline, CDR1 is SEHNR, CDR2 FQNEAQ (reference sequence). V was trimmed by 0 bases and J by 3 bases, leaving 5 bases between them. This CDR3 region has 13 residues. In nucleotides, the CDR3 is TGTGCCAGCAGCTTAGCAGGTTACTATGGCTACACCTTC. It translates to CASSLAGYYGYTF.

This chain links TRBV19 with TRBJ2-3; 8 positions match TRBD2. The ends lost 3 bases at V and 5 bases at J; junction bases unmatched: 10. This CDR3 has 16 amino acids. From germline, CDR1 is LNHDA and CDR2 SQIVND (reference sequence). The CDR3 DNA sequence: TGTGCCAGTAGTATGCGAGTTAGCGGGGCGCGAGATACGCAGTATTTT. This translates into CASSMRVSGARDTQYF.

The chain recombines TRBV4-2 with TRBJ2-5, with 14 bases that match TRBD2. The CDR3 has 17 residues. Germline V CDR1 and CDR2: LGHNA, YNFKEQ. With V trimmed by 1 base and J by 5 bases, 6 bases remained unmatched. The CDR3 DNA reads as TGTGCCAGCAGCCAAGGACTAGCGGGGGGGGCTACGGAGACCCAGTACTTC. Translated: CASSQGLAGGATETQYF.

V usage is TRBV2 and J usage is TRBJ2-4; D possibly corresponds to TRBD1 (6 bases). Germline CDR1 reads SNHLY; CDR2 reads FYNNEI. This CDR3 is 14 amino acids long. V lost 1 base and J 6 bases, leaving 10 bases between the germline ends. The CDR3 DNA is TGTGCCAGCAGTGAAGGGGCCAGGGGAAACATTCAGTACTTC. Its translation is CASSEGARGNIQYF.

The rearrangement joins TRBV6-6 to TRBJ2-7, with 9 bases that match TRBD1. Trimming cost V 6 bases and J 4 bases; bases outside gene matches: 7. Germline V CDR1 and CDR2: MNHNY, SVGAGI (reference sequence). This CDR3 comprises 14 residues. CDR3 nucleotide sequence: TGTGCCAGCAGGGGACAGGGCCCCGGGTACGAGCAGTACTTC. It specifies CASRGQGPGYEQYF.

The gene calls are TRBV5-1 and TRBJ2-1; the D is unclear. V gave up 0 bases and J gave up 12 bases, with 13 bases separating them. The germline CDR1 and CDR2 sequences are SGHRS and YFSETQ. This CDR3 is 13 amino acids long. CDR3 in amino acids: CASSLGETTAQFF. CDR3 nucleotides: TGCGCCAGCAGCTTGGGGGAAACTACAGCGCAGTTCTTC. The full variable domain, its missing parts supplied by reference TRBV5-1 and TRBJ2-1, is KAGVTQTPRYLIKTRGQQVTLSCSPISGHRSVSWYQQTPGQGLQFLFEYFSETQRNKGNFPGRFSGRQFSNSRSEMNVSTLELGDSALYLCASSLGETTAQFFGPGTRLTVL.

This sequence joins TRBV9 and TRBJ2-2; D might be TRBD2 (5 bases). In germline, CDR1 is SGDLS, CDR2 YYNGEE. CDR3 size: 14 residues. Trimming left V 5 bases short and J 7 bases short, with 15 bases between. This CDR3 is CASRLDKAVGELFF. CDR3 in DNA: TGTGCCAGCAGACTAGACAAAGCAGTCGGGGAGCTGTTTTTT.

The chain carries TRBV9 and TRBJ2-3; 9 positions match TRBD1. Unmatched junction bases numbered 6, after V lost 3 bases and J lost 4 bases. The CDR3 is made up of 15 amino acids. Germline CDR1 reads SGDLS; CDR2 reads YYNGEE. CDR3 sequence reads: CASSAGTGNPDTQYF. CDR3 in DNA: TGTGCCAGCAGCGCCGGGACAGGGAACCCAGATACGCAGTATTTT.

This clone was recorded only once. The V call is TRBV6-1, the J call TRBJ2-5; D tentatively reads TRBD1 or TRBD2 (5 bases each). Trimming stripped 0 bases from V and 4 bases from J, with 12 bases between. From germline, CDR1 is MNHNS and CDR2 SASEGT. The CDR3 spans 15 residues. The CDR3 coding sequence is TGTGCCAGCAGTGAAGCGCTTGGGGGTTTAGAGACCCAGTACTTC. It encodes CASSEALGGLETQYF.

The DNA of the CDR3 is TGTGCCAGCAGCCAAGGAAGGGCAGATACGCAGTATTTT. Protein sequence: CASSQGRADTQYF. The chain recombines TRBV14 with TRBJ2-3; D remains ambiguous. CDR1 is SGHDN, CDR2 FVKESK, per germline. The length of the CDR3 is 13 residues. Trimming removed 1 base from V and 4 bases from J, with 6 bases in between. Full variable domain (outside the CDR3, taken from reference TRBV14 and TRBJ2-3): EAGVTQFPSHSVIEKGQTVTLRCDPISGHDNLYWYRRVMGKEIKFLLHFVKESKQDESGMPNNRFLAERTGGTYSTLKVQPAELEDSGVYFCASSQGRADTQYFGPGTRLTVL.

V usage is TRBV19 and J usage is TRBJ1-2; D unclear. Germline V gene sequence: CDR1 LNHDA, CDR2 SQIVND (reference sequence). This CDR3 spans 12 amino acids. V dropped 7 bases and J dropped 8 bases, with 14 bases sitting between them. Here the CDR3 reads CASTGLSSGYTF. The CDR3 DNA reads TGTGCCAGTACGGGTCTCTCAAGCGGCTACACCTTC.

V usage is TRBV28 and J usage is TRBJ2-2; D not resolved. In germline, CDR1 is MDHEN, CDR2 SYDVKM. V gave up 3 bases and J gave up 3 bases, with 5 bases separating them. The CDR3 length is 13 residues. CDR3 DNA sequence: TGTGCCAGCAGTTTGGCGCACACCGGGGAGCTGTTTTTT. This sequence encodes CASSLAHTGELFF.

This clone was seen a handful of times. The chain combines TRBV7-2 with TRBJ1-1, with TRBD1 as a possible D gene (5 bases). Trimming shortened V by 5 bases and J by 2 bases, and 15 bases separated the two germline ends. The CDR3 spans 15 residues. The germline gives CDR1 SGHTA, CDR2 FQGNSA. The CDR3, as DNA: TGTGCCAGCAGCCCCCGGGGCTCCCCTAACACTGAAGCTTTCTTT. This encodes CASSPRGSPNTEAFF.

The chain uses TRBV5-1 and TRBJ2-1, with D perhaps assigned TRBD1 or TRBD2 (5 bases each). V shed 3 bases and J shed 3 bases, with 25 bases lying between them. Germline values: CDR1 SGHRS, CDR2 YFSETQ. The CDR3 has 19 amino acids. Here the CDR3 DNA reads TGCGCCAGCAGCTGGGACCGAGCGACCGACACGAGGTACTACAATGAGCAGTTCTTC. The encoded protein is CASSWDRATDTRYYNEQFF. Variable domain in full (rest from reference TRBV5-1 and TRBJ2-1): KAGVTQTPRYLIKTRGQQVTLSCSPISGHRSVSWYQQTPGQGLQFLFEYFSETQRNKGNFPGRFSGRQFSNSRSEMNVSTLELGDSALYLCASSWDRATDTRYYNEQFFGPGTRLTVL.